This T cell receptor (beta chain) was documented in a study of regulatory T cells in long-lasting Graves disease. Sample time point: persistent/refractory GD, antithyroid drugs over 5 years with positive TRAb. PBMC RNA served as the TCR library source. CDR3 size: 14 residues. The germline V gene has CDR1 MDHEN and CDR2 SYDVKM. Trimming removed 8 bases at V and 4 bases at J, with 14 bases between. Sequencing libraries for TCR beta were prepared with iRepertoire HTBI primers and Arm-PCR of CDR3 regions. TCRdb re-called the multiplex PCR reads with MiXCR, one entry per CDR3 protein. The sample lists fewer than 550,000 distinct CDR3 sequences, around a fifth occurring once.

The receptor was isolated from a female donor with Graves disease. The material was peripheral blood mononuclear cells (PBMCs), obtained when the disease was refractory, from a patient treated with antithyroid drugs. The V gene is TRBV28, the J gene TRBJ2-2; D could derive from TRBD1 or TRBD2 (6 bases each). The CDR3 sequence: CASQWGAGTGELFF. CDR3 DNA sequence: TGTGCCAGCCAGTGGGGGGCAGGCACCGGGGAGCTGTTTTTT.